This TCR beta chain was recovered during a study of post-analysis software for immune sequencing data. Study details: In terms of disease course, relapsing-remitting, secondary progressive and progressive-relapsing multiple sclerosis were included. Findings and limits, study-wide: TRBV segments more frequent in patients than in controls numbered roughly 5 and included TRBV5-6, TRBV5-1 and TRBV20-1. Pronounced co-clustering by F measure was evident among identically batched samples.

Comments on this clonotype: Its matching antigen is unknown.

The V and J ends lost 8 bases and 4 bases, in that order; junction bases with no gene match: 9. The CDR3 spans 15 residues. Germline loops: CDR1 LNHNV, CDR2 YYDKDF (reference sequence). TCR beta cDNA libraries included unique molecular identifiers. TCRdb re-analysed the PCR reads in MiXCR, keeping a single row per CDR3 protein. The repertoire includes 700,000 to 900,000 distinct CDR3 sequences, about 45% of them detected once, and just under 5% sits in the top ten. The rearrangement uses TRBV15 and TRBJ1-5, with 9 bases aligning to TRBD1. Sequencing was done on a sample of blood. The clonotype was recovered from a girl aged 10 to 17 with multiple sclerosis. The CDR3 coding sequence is TGTGCCACCGGGGCCGGGACAGGGACGAATCAGCCCCAGCATTTT. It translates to CATGAGTGTNQPQHF.